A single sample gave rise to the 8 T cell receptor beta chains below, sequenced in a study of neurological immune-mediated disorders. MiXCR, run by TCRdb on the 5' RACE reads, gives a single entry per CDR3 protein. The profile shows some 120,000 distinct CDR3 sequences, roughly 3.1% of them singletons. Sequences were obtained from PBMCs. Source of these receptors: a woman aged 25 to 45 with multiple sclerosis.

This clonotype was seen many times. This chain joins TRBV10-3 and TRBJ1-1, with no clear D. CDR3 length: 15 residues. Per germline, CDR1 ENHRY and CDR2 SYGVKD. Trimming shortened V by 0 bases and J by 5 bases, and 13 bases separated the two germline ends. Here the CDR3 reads CAISESVPTGTEAFF. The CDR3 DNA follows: TGTGCCATCAGTGAGTCTGTCCCAACCGGTACTGAAGCTTTCTTT.

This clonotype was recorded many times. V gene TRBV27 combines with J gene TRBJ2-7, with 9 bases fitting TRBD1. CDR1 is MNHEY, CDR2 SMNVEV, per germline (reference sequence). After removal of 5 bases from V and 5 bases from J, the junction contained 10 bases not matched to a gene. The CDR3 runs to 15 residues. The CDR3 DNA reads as TGTGCCAGCAGTCCGCTATGGACAGGGGTCCACGAGCAGTACTTC. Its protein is CASSPLWTGVHEQYF.

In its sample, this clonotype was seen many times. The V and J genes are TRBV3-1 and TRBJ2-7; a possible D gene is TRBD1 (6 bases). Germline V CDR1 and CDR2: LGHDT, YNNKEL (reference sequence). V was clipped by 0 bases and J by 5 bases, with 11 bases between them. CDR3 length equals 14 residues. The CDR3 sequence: CASSQDPGADEQYF. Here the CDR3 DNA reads TGTGCCAGCAGCCAAGACCCAGGGGCGGACGAGCAGTACTTC.

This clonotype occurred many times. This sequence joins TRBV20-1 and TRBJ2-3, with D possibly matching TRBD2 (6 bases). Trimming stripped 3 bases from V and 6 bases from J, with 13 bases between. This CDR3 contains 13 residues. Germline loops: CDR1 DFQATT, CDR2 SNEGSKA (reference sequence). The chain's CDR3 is CSARRGLVDTQYF. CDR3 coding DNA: TGCAGTGCTAGGCGGGGTTTGGTCGATACGCAGTATTTT.

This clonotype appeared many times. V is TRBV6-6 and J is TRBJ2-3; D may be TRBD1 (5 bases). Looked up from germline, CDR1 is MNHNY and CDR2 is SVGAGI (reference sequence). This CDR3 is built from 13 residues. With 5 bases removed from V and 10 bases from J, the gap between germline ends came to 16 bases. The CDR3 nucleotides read TGTGCCAGCAGTACTTCCTGGGTAGGGGCGCAGTATTTT. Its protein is CASSTSWVGAQYF.

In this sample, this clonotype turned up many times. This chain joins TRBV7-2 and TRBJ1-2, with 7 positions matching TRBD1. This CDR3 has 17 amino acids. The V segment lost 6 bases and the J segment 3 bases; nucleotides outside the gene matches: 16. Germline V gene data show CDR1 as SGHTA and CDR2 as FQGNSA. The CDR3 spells CASRNTGARPADYGYTF. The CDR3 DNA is TGTGCCAGCAGGAATACAGGGGCCAGACCGGCAGACTATGGCTACACCTTC.

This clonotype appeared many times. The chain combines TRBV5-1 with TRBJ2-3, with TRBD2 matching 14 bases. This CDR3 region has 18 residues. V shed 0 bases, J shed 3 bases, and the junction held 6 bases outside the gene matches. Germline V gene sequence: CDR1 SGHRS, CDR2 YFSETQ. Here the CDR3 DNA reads TGCGCCAGCAGCTTGGAGGGACTAGCGGGAGTCCAAACAGATACGCAGTATTTT. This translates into CASSLEGLAGVQTDTQYF.

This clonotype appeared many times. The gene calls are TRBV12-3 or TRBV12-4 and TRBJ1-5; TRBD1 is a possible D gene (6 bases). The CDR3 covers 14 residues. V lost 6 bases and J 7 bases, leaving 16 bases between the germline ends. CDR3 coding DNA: TGTGCCAGCAGCAGGGGAAAGGGGAGGCAGCCCCAGCATTTT. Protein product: CASSRGKGRQPQHF.